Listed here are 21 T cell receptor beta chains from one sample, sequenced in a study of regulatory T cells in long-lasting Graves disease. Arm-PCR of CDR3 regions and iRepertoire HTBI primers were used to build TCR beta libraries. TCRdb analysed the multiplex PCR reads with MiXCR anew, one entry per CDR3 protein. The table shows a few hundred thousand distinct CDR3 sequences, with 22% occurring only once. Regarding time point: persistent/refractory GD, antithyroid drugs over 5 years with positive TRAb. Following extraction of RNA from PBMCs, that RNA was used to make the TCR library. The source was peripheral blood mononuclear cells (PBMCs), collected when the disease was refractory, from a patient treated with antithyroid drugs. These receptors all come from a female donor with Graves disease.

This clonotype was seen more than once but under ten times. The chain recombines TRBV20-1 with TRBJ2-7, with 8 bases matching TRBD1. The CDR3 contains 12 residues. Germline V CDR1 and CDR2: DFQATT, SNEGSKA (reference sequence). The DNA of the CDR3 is TGCAGCTGGAGGACAGGGACGTACGAGCAGTACTTC. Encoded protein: CSWRTGTYEQYF.

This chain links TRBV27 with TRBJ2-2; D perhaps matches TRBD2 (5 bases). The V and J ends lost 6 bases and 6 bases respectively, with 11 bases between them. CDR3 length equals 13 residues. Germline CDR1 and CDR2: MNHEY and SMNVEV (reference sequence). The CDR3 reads CASSFDYSGELFF. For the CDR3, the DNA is TGTGCCAGCAGCTTTGACTATTCCGGGGAGCTGTTTTTT.

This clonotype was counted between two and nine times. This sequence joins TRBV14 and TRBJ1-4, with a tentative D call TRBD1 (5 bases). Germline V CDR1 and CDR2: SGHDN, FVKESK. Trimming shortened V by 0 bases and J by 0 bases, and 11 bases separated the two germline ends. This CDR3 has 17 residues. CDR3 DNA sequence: TGTGCCAGCAGCCAAGAAGAGGGGCTTGCAACTAATGAAAAACTGTTTTTT. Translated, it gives CASSQEEGLATNEKLFF.

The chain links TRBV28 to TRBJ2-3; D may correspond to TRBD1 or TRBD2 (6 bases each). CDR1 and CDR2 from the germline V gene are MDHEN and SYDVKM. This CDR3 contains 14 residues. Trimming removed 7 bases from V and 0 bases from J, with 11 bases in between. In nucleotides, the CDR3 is TGTGCCAGCAAAGGGGGGACTAGCACAGATACGCAGTATTTT. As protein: CASKGGTSTDTQYF.

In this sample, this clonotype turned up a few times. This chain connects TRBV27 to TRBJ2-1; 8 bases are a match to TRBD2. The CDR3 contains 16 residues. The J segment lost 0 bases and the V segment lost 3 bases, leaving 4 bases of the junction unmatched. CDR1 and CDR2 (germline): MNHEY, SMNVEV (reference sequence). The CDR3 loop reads CASSFGGGYSYNEQFF. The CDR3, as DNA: TGTGCCAGCAGTTTCGGCGGGGGGTACTCCTACAATGAGCAGTTCTTC.

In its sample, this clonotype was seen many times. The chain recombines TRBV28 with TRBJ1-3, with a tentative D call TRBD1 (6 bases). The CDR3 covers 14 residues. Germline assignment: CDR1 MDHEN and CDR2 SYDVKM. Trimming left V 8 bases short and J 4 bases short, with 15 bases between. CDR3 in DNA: TGTGCCAGCGATGCAGGGGCAGAAGGAAACACCATATATTTT. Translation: CASDAGAEGNTIYF.

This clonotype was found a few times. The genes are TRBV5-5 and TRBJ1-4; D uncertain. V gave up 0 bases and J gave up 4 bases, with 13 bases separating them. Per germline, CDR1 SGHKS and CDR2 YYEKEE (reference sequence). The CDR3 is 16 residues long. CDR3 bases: TGTGCCAGCAGCTTGGACTGGGCCCCCTTTAATGAAAAACTGTTTTTT. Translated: CASSLDWAPFNEKLFF.

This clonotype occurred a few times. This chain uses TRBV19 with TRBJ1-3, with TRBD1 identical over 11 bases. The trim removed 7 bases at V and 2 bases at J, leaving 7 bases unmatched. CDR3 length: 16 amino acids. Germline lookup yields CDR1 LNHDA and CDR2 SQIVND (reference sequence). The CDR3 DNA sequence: TGTGCCAGTATCTCGCCGGGACAGGGGGCTGGAAACACCATATATTTT. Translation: CASISPGQGAGNTIYF.

The CDR3 nucleotides read TGTGCCAGCAGCTCACCGCAGGCTTCCTACGAGCAGTACTTC. Translated: CASSSPQASYEQYF. The chain carries TRBV7-2 and TRBJ2-7; no definite D call. V was clipped by 4 bases and J by 1 base, with 11 bases between them. CDR1 and CDR2 from the germline V gene are SGHTA and FQGNSA. The length of the CDR3 is 14 residues.

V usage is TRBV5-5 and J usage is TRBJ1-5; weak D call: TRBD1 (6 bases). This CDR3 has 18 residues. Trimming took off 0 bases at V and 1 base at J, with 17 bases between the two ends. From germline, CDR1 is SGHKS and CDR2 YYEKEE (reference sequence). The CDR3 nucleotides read TGTGCCAGCAGCTTGGACCTAGTGTACAGGGAAAGCAATCAGCCCCAGCATTTT. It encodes CASSLDLVYRESNQPQHF.

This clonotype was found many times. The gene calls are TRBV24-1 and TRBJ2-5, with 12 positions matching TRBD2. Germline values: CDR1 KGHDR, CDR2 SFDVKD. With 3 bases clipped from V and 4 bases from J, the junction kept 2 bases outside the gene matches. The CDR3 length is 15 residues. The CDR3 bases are TGTGCCACCAGTGATCCTAGCGGGGGGGTAGAGACCCAGTACTTC. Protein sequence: CATSDPSGGVETQYF.

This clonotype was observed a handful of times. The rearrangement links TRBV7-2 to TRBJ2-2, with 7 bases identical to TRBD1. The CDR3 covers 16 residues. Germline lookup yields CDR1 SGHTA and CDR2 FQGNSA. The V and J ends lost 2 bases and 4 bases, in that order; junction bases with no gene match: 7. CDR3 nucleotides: TGTGCCAGCAGCTTACGCACAGGGGTCCGCACCGGGGAGCTGTTTTTT. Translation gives CASSLRTGVRTGELFF. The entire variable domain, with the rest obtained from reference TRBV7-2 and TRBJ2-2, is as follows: GAGVSQSPSNKVTEKGKDVELRCDPISGHTALYWYRQSLGQGLEFLIYFQGNSAPDKSGLPSDRFSAERTGGSVSTLTIQRTQQEDSAVYLCASSLRTGVRTGELFFGEGSRLTVL.

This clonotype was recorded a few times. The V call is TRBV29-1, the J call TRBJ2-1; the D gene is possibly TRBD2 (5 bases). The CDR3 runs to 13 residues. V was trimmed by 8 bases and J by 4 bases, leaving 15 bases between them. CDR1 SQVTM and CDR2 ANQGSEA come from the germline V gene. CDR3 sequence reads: CSLSDYEYNEQFF. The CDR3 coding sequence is TGCAGCCTCTCCGACTACGAATACAATGAGCAGTTCTTC.

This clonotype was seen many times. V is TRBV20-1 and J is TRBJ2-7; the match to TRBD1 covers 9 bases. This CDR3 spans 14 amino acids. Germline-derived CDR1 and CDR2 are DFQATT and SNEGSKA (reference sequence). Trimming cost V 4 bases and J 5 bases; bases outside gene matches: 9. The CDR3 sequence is CSATGQGRRHEQYF. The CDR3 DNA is TGCAGTGCTACAGGACAGGGGCGTAGACACGAGCAGTACTTC.

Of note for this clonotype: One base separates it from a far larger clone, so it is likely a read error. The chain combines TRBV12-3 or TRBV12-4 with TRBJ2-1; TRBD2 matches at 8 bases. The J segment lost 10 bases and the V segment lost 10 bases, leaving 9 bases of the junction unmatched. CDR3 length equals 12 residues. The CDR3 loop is CAISGGSYEQFF. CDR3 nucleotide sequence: TGTGCCATCAGCGGGGGATCCTACGAGCAGTTCTTC.

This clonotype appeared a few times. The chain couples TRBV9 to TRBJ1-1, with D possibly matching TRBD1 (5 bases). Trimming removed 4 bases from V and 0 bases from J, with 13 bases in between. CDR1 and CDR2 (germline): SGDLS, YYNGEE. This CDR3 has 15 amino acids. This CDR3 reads CASSPGGFMNTEAFF. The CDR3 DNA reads TGTGCCAGCAGCCCGGGGGGTTTTATGAACACTGAAGCTTTCTTT.

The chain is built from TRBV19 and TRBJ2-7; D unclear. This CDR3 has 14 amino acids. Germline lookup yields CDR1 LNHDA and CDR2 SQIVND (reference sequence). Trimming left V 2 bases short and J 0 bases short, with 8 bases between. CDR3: CASSISDNSYEQYF. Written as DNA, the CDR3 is TGTGCCAGTAGTATAAGTGACAACTCCTACGAGCAGTACTTC.

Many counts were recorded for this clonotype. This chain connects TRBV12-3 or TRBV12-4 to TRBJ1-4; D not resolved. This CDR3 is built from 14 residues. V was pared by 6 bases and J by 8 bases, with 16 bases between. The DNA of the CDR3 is TGTGCCAGCAGCCGGACGGCCAGTTGGGAAAAACTGTTTTTT. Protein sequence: CASSRTASWEKLFF.

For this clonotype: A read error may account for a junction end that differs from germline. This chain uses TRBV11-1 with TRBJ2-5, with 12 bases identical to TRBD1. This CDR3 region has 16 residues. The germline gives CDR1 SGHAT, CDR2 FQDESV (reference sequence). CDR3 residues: CASSWGDRGRQETQYF. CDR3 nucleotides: TGCGCCAGCAGCTGGGGGGACAGGGGGCGCCAGGAGACCCAGTACTTC. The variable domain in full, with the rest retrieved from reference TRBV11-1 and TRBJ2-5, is EAEVAQSPRYKITEKSQAVAFWCDPISGHATLYWYRQILGQGPELLVQFQDESVVDDSQLPKDRFSAERLKGVDSTLKIQPAELGDSAMYLCASSWGDRGRQETQYFGPGTRLLVL.

The CDR3 region is CSASRDRDYEQYF. The CDR3 nucleotides are TGCAGTGCTTCCCGGGACAGGGACTACGAGCAGTACTTC. The chain combines TRBV20-1 with TRBJ2-7; 9 bases map to TRBD1. The junction had 5 bases not matched to a gene; V was cut back by 5 bases and J by 3 bases. Germline loops: CDR1 DFQATT, CDR2 SNEGSKA (reference sequence). This CDR3 is 13 amino acids long.

CDR3 residues: CASSLGTGAREAFF. As DNA, the CDR3 is TGTGCCAGCAGCTTAGGGACAGGGGCCCGTGAAGCTTTCTTT. The chain has TRBV7-9 and TRBJ1-1; TRBD1 aligns across 9 bases. Germline V gives CDR1 SEHNR, CDR2 FQNEAQ (reference sequence). The CDR3 spans 14 residues. J was trimmed by 7 bases and V by 1 base; bases with no gene match: 4. The entire variable domain, with the rest obtained from reference TRBV7-9 and TRBJ1-1, is as follows: DTGVSQNPRHKITKRGQNVTFRCDPISEHNRLYWYRQTLGQGPEFLTYFQNEAQLEKSRLLSDRFSAERPKGSFSTLEIQRTEQGDSAMYLCASSLGTGAREAFFGQGTRLTVV.